Listed here are 27 T cell receptor beta chains from one sample, sequenced in a study of cytomegalovirus exposure and HLA in healthy donors. Primers included in the PCR were 60 Vbeta and 13 Jbeta primers. The data were produced by immunoSEQ multiplex PCR, yet TCRdb's version contains in-frame clones alone and is incomplete. The table includes under 200,000 clones, around 79% detected once. The specimen was PBMCs. These receptors were taken from a middle-aged woman in good health and CMV-seropositive.

The chain uses TRBV2 and TRBJ2-3; 10 nucleotides match TRBD2. J was trimmed by 4 bases and V by 4 bases; bases with no gene match: 8. The CDR3 extends over 16 amino acids. In germline, CDR1 is SNHLY, CDR2 FYNNEI. CDR3 sequence: CASSGGASGSSDTQYF. CDR3 nucleotide sequence: TGTGCCAGCAGTGGCGGGGCTAGCGGGAGTTCAGATACGCAGTATTTT.

In this sample, this clone turned up a few times. This sequence joins TRBV19 and TRBJ1-2, with 8 bases matching TRBD1. The CDR3 length is 18 residues. V shed 5 bases and J 2 bases; nucleotides not matched to a gene: 16. The germline V gene encodes CDR1 LNHDA and CDR2 SQIVND (reference sequence). The CDR3 spells CASSPSVTGARRNYGYTF. Here the CDR3 DNA reads TGTGCCAGTAGTCCCTCGGTGACAGGGGCCCGTCGGAACTATGGCTACACCTTC.

This clone came up once. The V and J genes are TRBV19 and TRBJ1-4, with TRBD1 matching 7 bases. CDR1 LNHDA and CDR2 SQIVND come from the germline V gene (reference sequence). V was clipped by 2 bases and J by 4 bases; unmatched bases: 4. The CDR3 runs to 15 residues. The chain's CDR3 is CASSIRDSGNEKLFF. CDR3 coding DNA: TGTGCCAGTAGTATACGGGACAGTGGTAATGAAAAACTGTTTTTT.

The CDR3 spells CASSFTGSQETQYF. The CDR3 DNA sequence: TGTGCCAGCAGCTTTACGGGGTCCCAAGAGACCCAGTACTTC. The J gene is TRBJ2-5, the V gene TRBV5-4, with D tentatively TRBD2 (5 bases). This CDR3 has 14 residues. Trimming took off 2 bases at V and 1 base at J, with 9 bases between the two ends. CDR1 is SGHNT and CDR2 is YYREEE in the germline V gene (reference sequence).

The chain links TRBV30 to TRBJ1-5, with a weak D call TRBD1 (5 bases). Germline V gene data show CDR1 as GTSNPN and CDR2 as SVGIG (reference sequence). Trimming pared 0 bases from V and 8 bases from J, leaving 11 bases between. The CDR3 is 13 amino acids. The DNA of the CDR3 is TGTGCCTGGAGTGTATCAGGGTCTAAGCCCCAGCATTTT. Translation gives CAWSVSGSKPQHF. Filled out from reference TRBV30 and TRBJ1-5, the complete variable domain reads SQTIHQWPATLVQPVGSPLSLECTVEGTSNPNLYWYRQAAGRGLQLLFYSVGIGQISSEVPQNLSASRPQDRQFILSSKKLLLSDSGFYLCAWSVSGSKPQHFGDGTRLSIL.

The rearrangement joins TRBV5-1 to TRBJ2-7, with D tentatively TRBD1 (6 bases). CDR3 length equals 15 residues. V was trimmed by 3 bases and J by 2 bases, leaving 15 bases between them. The germline CDR1 and CDR2 sequences are SGHRS and YFSETQ. The CDR3 DNA sequence: TGCGCCAGCAGCTCCGACGGACAGAGCACCTACGAGCAGTACTTC. Translation: CASSSDGQSTYEQYF.

CDR3 amino acids: CASSLETQGAQHF. The CDR3 DNA reads as TGTGCCAGCAGCTTAGAAACTCAGGGGGCCCAGCATTTT. The chain has TRBV7-8 and TRBJ1-5; 7 positions match TRBD1. This CDR3 has 13 amino acids. Germline CDR1 SGHVS, CDR2 FQNEAQ. Trimming cost V 1 base and J 11 bases; bases outside gene matches: 5.

In this sample, this clone turned up a few times. The chain recombines TRBV2 with TRBJ1-6, with 10 bases fitting TRBD1. Germline CDR1 SNHLY, CDR2 FYNNEI. After removal of 10 bases from V and 8 bases from J, the junction contained 8 bases not matched to a gene. CDR3 length: 14 residues. The CDR3 protein is CAIRQGAQYSPLHF. The CDR3 DNA reads as TGTGCCATCCGACAGGGGGCTCAATATTCACCCCTCCACTTT.

The gene calls are TRBV28 and TRBJ1-1; D possibly corresponds to TRBD1 (5 bases). Trimming took off 1 base at V and 4 bases at J, with 10 bases between the two ends. CDR1 MDHEN and CDR2 SYDVKM come from the germline V gene. The CDR3 covers 14 residues. The CDR3 loop reads CASSLYSRATEAFF. Written as DNA, the CDR3 is TGTGCCAGCAGTTTATATTCCAGGGCCACTGAAGCTTTCTTT. The full variable domain, completed using reference TRBV28 and TRBJ1-1, is DVKVTQSSRYLVKRTGEKVFLECVQDMDHENMFWYRQDPGLGLRLIYFSYDVKMKEKGDIPEGYSVSREKKERFSLILESASTNQTSMYLCASSLYSRATEAFFGQGTRLTVV.

Regarding this clone: This sample includes further DNA sequences coding for the same CDR3. The J gene is TRBJ2-7, the V gene TRBV28; no definite D call. The CDR3 spans 12 residues. Germline V gene lookup returns CDR1 MDHEN and CDR2 SYDVKM. The V gene lost 1 base and the J gene lost 4 bases, with 5 bases spanning the gap. CDR3 sequence (DNA): TGTGCCAGCAGTTTATCAGGTTACGAGCAGTACTTC. Translating it yields CASSLSGYEQYF.

The chain employs TRBV6-5 and TRBJ2-2; D might be TRBD1 (5 bases). The germline CDR1 and CDR2 sequences are MNHEY and SVGAGI. This CDR3 has 14 residues. Between the trimmed V and J ends, which lost 7 bases and 7 bases, there was a span of 16 bases. CDR3 sequence (DNA): TGTGCCAGCAAAACGCAGGGTGGGCGCGGGGAGCTGTTTTTT. Translation gives CASKTQGGRGELFF.

The chain has TRBV15 and TRBJ1-2; 7 positions match TRBD1. Germline trimming cut 5 bases from V and 0 bases from J; bases unmatched to any gene: 21. Germline loops: CDR1 LNHNV, CDR2 YYDKDF (reference sequence). There are 20 residues in the CDR3. This CDR3 is CATSAGKGGRLTMTNYGYTF. The CDR3 region has the DNA TGTGCCACCAGCGCGGGGAAAGGGGGCAGGTTAACTATGACTAACTATGGCTACACCTTC.

This chain links TRBV5-5 with TRBJ1-1; maybe TRBD1 (5 bases). Trimming took 2 bases from V and 0 from J, leaving 11 bases between them. Germline V gene lookup returns CDR1 SGHKS and CDR2 YYEKEE (reference sequence). CDR3 length: 15 amino acids. CDR3 in DNA: TGTGCCAGCAGCTTAGGGGCATACATGAACACTGAAGCTTTCTTT. Amino acids: CASSLGAYMNTEAFF.

This clone was picked up one time. The V call is TRBV29-1, the J call TRBJ2-5, with 10 nucleotides matching TRBD1. V lost 5 bases to trimming and J lost 3 bases; unmatched junction nucleotides: 9. From germline, CDR1 is SQVTM and CDR2 ANQGSEA. This CDR3 is built from 15 residues. CDR3 sequence (DNA): TGCAGCGTTAACACCGGGACAGGGGTTGAAGAGACCCAGTACTTC. Translation: CSVNTGTGVEETQYF.

The chain recombines TRBV5-1 with TRBJ2-5; possibly TRBD2 for D (5 bases). This CDR3 is 13 amino acids long. Per germline, CDR1 SGHRS and CDR2 YFSETQ. V was pared by 4 bases and J by 3 bases, with 10 bases between. The CDR3 sequence: CASSPGTKETQYF. CDR3 sequence (DNA): TGCGCCAGCAGCCCGGGAACCAAAGAGACCCAGTACTTC.

The chain combines TRBV5-4 with TRBJ2-7; 8 nucleotides line up with TRBD2. After removal of 2 bases from V and 3 bases from J, the junction contained 7 bases not matched to a gene. This CDR3 has 15 amino acids. Germline V gives CDR1 SGHNT, CDR2 YYREEE (reference sequence). The CDR3 sequence: CASSLKRETFYEQYF. CDR3 coding DNA: TGTGCCAGCAGCTTAAAGCGGGAGACCTTCTACGAGCAGTACTTC. Filled out from reference TRBV5-4 and TRBJ2-7, the complete variable domain reads ETGVTQSPTHLIKTRGQQVTLRCSSQSGHNTVSWYQQALGQGPQFIFQYYREEENGRGNFPPRFSGLQFPNYSSELNVNALELDDSALYLCASSLKRETFYEQYFGPGTRLTVT.

Of note for this clone: The sample has other DNA sequences that encode this CDR3 too. This chain connects TRBV7-2 to TRBJ2-3; 8 positions match TRBD2. Germline values: CDR1 SGHTA, CDR2 FQGNSA. The CDR3 has 13 amino acids. The J segment lost 1 base and the V segment lost 6 bases, leaving 0 bases of the junction unmatched. The CDR3 loop reads CASRLAGTDTQYF. The CDR3 nucleotides read TGTGCCAGCAGACTAGCGGGCACAGATACGCAGTATTTT.

Only one count was recorded for this clone. The V gene is TRBV27, the J gene TRBJ2-7; 11 positions match TRBD1. This CDR3 contains 15 residues. Germline loops: CDR1 MNHEY, CDR2 SMNVEV (reference sequence). Trimming cost V 5 bases and J 5 bases; bases outside gene matches: 8. CDR3 loop: CASSTVGTGGDEQYF. CDR3 nucleotides: TGTGCCAGCAGTACCGTTGGGACAGGGGGAGACGAGCAGTACTTC.

V and J are TRBV29-1 and TRBJ1-1; 8 nucleotides line up with TRBD1. The CDR3 length is 13 residues. CDR1 and CDR2 (germline): SQVTM, ANQGSEA. V was clipped by 1 base and J by 4 bases; unmatched bases: 2. CDR3 amino acids: CSVEVQGGTEAFF. CDR3 bases: TGCAGCGTTGAAGTACAGGGGGGCACTGAAGCTTTCTTT.

The gene calls are TRBV29-1 and TRBJ2-5, with 11 nucleotides matching TRBD2. The CDR3 covers 14 residues. Germline-derived CDR1 and CDR2 are SQVTM and ANQGSEA. Losses at the gene ends were 3 bases for V and 3 bases for J; bases not matched to a gene: 3. DNA for the CDR3: TGCAGCGTTGAGAAGGGACTAGCGGAAGAGACCCAGTACTTC. Its protein product is CSVEKGLAEETQYF.

This clone occurred a few times. The chain couples TRBV2 to TRBJ1-4; D call uncertain. This CDR3 region has 14 residues. Germline V gene sequence: CDR1 SNHLY, CDR2 FYNNEI. V lost 1 base and J lost 10, with 13 bases in between. DNA for the CDR3: TGTGCCAGCAGTGAAGGTCAGACATCTGGAAAACTGTTTTTT. This sequence encodes CASSEGQTSGKLFF.

The chain combines TRBV7-8 with TRBJ2-1, with 12 bases identical to TRBD2. Germline assignment: CDR1 SGHVS and CDR2 FQNEAQ. Trimming cost V 4 bases and J 6 bases; bases outside gene matches: 7. This CDR3 is built from 16 residues. This CDR3 reads CASSWQGLAGSNEQFF. CDR3 DNA sequence: TGTGCCAGCAGCTGGCAAGGACTAGCGGGGTCCAATGAGCAGTTCTTC.

This chain links TRBV6-1 with TRBJ2-7; 10 bases are a match to TRBD1. With V trimmed by 3 bases and J by 5 bases, 7 bases remained unmatched. This CDR3 has 15 residues. Looked up from germline, CDR1 is MNHNS and CDR2 is SASEGT. The CDR3 sequence is CASSETGTGANEQYF. The CDR3, as DNA: TGTGCCAGCAGTGAGACCGGGACAGGGGCGAACGAGCAGTACTTC.

The CDR3 reads CASALGQGDEQFF. The CDR3 DNA reads TGTGCCAGCGCCTTGGGCCAGGGGGATGAGCAGTTCTTC. The chain couples TRBV6-4 to TRBJ2-1; 7 positions match TRBD1. The CDR3 runs 13 residues. V gave up 8 bases and J gave up 8 bases; unmatched junction bases: 9. Germline V gives CDR1 MRHNA, CDR2 SNTAGT.

A few counts support this clone. This sequence joins TRBV30 and TRBJ2-6; TRBD1 matches 8 bases. Trimming took 5 bases from V and 0 from J; bases not matched to a gene: 0. CDR1 is GTSNPN, CDR2 SVGIG, per germline (reference sequence). The CDR3 is 14 residues long. CDR3 amino acids: CAWDRGSGANVLTF. The CDR3, as DNA: TGTGCCTGGGACAGGGGCTCTGGGGCCAACGTCCTGACTTTC.

The rearrangement joins TRBV5-4 to TRBJ2-2; D perhaps matches TRBD2 (7 bases). Per germline, CDR1 SGHNT and CDR2 YYREEE (reference sequence). The CDR3 extends over 14 amino acids. V was cut by 4 bases and J by 8 bases, with 15 bases left in between. This CDR3 reads CASSRGGTLGELFF. CDR3 DNA sequence: TGTGCCAGCAGCAGGGGGGGCACTTTAGGGGAGCTGTTTTTT. Variable domain in full (rest from reference TRBV5-4 and TRBJ2-2): ETGVTQSPTHLIKTRGQQVTLRCSSQSGHNTVSWYQQALGQGPQFIFQYYREEENGRGNFPPRFSGLQFPNYSSELNVNALELDDSALYLCASSRGGTLGELFFGEGSRLTVL.

CDR3 in DNA: TGTGCCAGCAGCCCGGTCCCGGGACAGGGGAGGGAAGGCTACACCTTC. This codes for CASSPVPGQGREGYTF. The genes are TRBV5-5 and TRBJ1-2, with 10 bases aligning to TRBD1. Germline V gives CDR1 SGHKS, CDR2 YYEKEE (reference sequence). Germline trimming cut 4 bases from V and 8 bases from J; bases unmatched to any gene: 14. This CDR3 is built from 16 residues.